This TCR beta chain was recovered during a study of cytotoxic CD8 clonotypes in ibrutinib-treated CLL. The CDR3 extends over 16 amino acids. Germline CDR1 and CDR2: SGDLS and YYNGEE. The ends lost 4 bases at V and 4 bases at J; junction bases unmatched: 4. Regarding this clone: Antigen unknown. The same CDR3 also results from other DNA sequences found in this sample.

Data came from immunoSEQ multiplex PCR; TCRdb stores just in-frame clones and leaves some out. Among about 130,000 clones listed, 79% were seen once. Study conclusions and caveats: Clonality increased at ibrutinib response and stayed stable in sustained remission. At progression, however, it fell back toward baseline. Public clonotypes, an uncommon group, contracted or remained stable on treatment.

This specimen consisted of PBMCs, obtained after 12 months of ibrutinib treatment. The chain links TRBV9 to TRBJ2-2; 13 bases line up with TRBD2. The TCR originated in a human donor with chronic lymphocytic leukemia. CDR3 loop: CASSPGLAGVTGELFF. The CDR3 nucleotides read TGTGCCAGCAGCCCTGGACTAGCGGGGGTCACCGGGGAGCTGTTTTTT.